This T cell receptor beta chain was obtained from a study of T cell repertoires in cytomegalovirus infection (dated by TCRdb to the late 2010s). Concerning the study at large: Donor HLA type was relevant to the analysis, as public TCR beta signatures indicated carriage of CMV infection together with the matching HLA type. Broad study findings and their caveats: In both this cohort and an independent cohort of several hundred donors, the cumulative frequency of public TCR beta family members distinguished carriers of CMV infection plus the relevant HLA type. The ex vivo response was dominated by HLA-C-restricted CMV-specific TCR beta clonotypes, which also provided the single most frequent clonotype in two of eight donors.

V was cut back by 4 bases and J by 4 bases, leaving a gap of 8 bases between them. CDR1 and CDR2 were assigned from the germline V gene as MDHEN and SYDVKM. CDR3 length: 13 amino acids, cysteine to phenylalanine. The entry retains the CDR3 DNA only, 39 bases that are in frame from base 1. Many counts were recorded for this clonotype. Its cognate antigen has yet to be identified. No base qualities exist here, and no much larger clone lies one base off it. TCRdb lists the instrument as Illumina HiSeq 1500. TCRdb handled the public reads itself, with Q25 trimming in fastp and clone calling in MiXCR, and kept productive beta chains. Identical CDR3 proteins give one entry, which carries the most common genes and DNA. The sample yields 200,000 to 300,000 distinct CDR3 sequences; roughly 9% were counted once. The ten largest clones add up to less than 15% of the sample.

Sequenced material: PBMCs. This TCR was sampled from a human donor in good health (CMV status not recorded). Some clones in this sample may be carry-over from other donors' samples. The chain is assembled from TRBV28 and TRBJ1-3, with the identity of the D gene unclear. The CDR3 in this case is CASSSPPGNTIYF. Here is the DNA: TGTGCCAGCAGTTCCCCCCCCGGAAACACCATATATTTT.